The 28 T cell receptor beta chains presented below share a single source sample, sequenced in a study of blood T cells in healthy people across ages. A J-beta primer mix and a sample-barcoded 5' primer were used in a second PCR of roughly 6 to 12 cycles. TCRdb called the 5' RACE reads again in MiXCR, with one record for every CDR3 protein. The sample carries hundreds of thousands of distinct CDR3 sequences, around 48% recorded once. Material for sequencing was blood. The receptors were sampled from a woman aged 60-70 years in good health.

A few counts support this clonotype. The CDR3 coding sequence is TGTGCCAGCAGCCGGGAGGACAGCAGCACAGATACGCAGTATTTT. It codes for CASSREDSSTDTQYF. The chain couples TRBV7-2 to TRBJ2-3, with a weak D call TRBD2 (7 bases). Deletions cut 5 bases from V and 0 bases from J, with 12 bases between. The germline CDR1 and CDR2 sequences are SGHTA and FQGNSA. The CDR3 extends over 15 amino acids.

The V gene is TRBV7-2, the J gene TRBJ2-4; D is unresolved. The J call is in doubt because the DNA end fits TRBJ2-7 better. Germline CDR1 reads SGHTA; CDR2 reads FQGNSA. The CDR3 length is 14 residues. This chain's CDR3 is CASSLVATHYEQYF. The DNA of the CDR3 is TGTGCCAGCAGCTTAGTCGCGACACACTACGAGCAGTACTTC.

The chain joins TRBV9 to TRBJ2-5; the match to TRBD1 covers 7 bases. The germline gives CDR1 SGDLS, CDR2 YYNGEE. Trimming removed 6 bases from V and 4 bases from J; junction bases left unmatched: 6. The CDR3 loop spans 13 amino acids. CDR3: CASNSRQGETQYF. CDR3 nucleotides: TGTGCCAGCAACTCCAGACAGGGAGAGACCCAGTACTTC.

This clonotype was recorded a few times. The rearrangement links TRBV24-1 to TRBJ2-1; 8 bases match TRBD1. The germline V gene has CDR1 KGHDR and CDR2 SFDVKD. V shed 5 bases and J 4 bases; nucleotides not matched to a gene: 3. This CDR3 contains 14 residues. CDR3 sequence reads: CATSGGTGYNEQFF. The CDR3, as DNA: TGTGCCACCAGTGGGGGGACAGGATACAATGAGCAGTTCTTC.

The rearrangement links TRBV28 to TRBJ1-6; TRBD1 aligns across 7 bases. V gave up 2 bases and J gave up 6 bases; unmatched junction bases: 7. Looked up from germline, CDR1 is MDHEN and CDR2 is SYDVKM. The CDR3 loop spans 16 amino acids. DNA of the CDR3: TGTGCCAGCAGTTTACCGACGGGACAGACTAATTCACCCCTCCACTTT. It codes for CASSLPTGQTNSPLHF.

This clonotype was seen more than once but under ten times. The J gene is TRBJ2-1, the V gene TRBV15, with D perhaps given as TRBD1 or TRBD2 (5 bases each). CDR3 length: 13 residues. Germline lookup yields CDR1 LNHNV and CDR2 YYDKDF (reference sequence). The V end lost 8 bases, the J end lost 0 bases, and 8 bases lay between the germline ends. CDR3 nucleotides: TGTGCCACCGGGACCAGCTCCTACAATGAGCAGTTCTTC. Translating gives CATGTSSYNEQFF. The complete variable domain, with remaining parts taken from reference TRBV15 and TRBJ2-1, reads DAMVIQNPRYQVTQFGKPVTLSCSQTLNHNVMYWYQQKSSQAPKLLFHYYDKDFNNEADTPDNFQSRRPNTSFCFLDIRSPGLGDTAMYLCATGTSSYNEQFFGPGTRLTVL.

The gene calls are TRBV10-3 and TRBJ2-3; 9 bases are a match to TRBD2. The CDR3 sequence is 15 residues long. The J segment lost 6 bases and the V segment lost 2 bases, leaving 6 bases of the junction unmatched. The germline V gene encodes CDR1 ENHRY and CDR2 SYGVKD. The chain's CDR3 is CAISEGGRAGDTQYF. The CDR3 DNA reads as TGTGCCATCAGTGAGGGCGGGAGGGCCGGCGATACGCAGTATTTT.

This chain connects TRBV2 to TRBJ1-3; tentatively, D is TRBD1 (5 bases). The CDR3 totals 14 residues. Trimming removed 8 bases from V and 2 bases from J, with 13 bases in between. Germline V lookup: CDR1 SNHLY, CDR2 FYNNEI. The CDR3: CASRVGGAGNTIYF. The CDR3 region has the DNA TGTGCCAGCCGCGTCGGGGGAGCTGGAAACACCATATATTTT. Filled out from reference TRBV2 and TRBJ1-3, the complete variable domain reads EPEVTQTPSHQVTQMGQEVILRCVPISNHLYFYWYRQILGQKVEFLVSFYNNEISEKSEIFDDQFSVERPDGSNFTLKIRSTKLEDSAMYFCASRVGGAGNTIYFGEGSWLTVV.

This clonotype appeared a few times. The chain links TRBV4-2 to TRBJ2-5; weak D call: TRBD2 (5 bases). Trimming took off 4 bases at V and 1 base at J, with 10 bases between the two ends. Germline V gives CDR1 LGHNA, CDR2 YNFKEQ. The CDR3 consists of 14 residues. In DNA, the CDR3 is TGTGCCAGCAGCCCCCGAGGGTCCCAAGAGACCCAGTACTTC. Translating it yields CASSPRGSQETQYF.

In this sample, this clonotype turned up many times. V is TRBV10-3 and J is TRBJ2-4; 8 nucleotides align to TRBD1. The V and J ends lost 2 bases and 13 bases, in that order; junction bases with no gene match: 10. Looked up from germline, CDR1 is ENHRY and CDR2 is SYGVKD. The CDR3 is made up of 14 amino acids. The CDR3 DNA reads as TGTGCCATCAGTGAGGGGGGACAGGTCGGGGAGCAGTACTTC. It yields the protein CAISEGGQVGEQYF.

V is TRBV12-3 or TRBV12-4 and J is TRBJ2-3, with TRBD2 matching over 9 bases. The CDR3 has 17 residues. V shed 3 bases, J shed 5 bases, and the junction held 12 bases outside the gene matches. CDR3 in amino acids: CASSFLIAGVGGDTQYF. The CDR3 coding sequence is TGTGCCAGCAGTTTCTTAATAGCGGGAGTGGGTGGAGATACGCAGTATTTT.

Here the CDR3 reads CASSPFTSGIGANVLTF. CDR3 bases: TGTGCCAGCAGCCCTTTCACTAGCGGGATTGGGGCCAACGTCCTGACTTTC. The rearrangement joins TRBV7-2 to TRBJ2-6, with 10 bases matching TRBD2. The CDR3 consists of 17 residues. The V gene's germline CDR1 is SGHTA and CDR2 FQGNSA. The trim removed 5 bases at V and 3 bases at J, leaving 7 bases unmatched.

The chain couples TRBV12-3 or TRBV12-4 to TRBJ2-5; D gene ambiguous. The CDR3 is 12 residues long. With 6 bases removed from V and 5 bases from J, the gap between germline ends came to 10 bases. The CDR3 spells CASSFPWETQYF. The CDR3, as DNA: TGTGCCAGCAGCTTCCCATGGGAGACCCAGTACTTC.

Many counts were recorded for this clonotype. The CDR3 protein is CASSLPTRLAGVGSEQFF. The DNA for the CDR3 is TGTGCCAGCAGCTTACCCACGCGGCTAGCGGGAGTAGGGAGTGAGCAGTTCTTC. The rearrangement links TRBV7-3 to TRBJ2-1; 10 bases are a match to TRBD2. From germline, CDR1 is SGHTA and CDR2 FQGTGA. V lost 2 bases, J lost 9 bases, and 16 bases stayed unmatched. There are 18 residues in the CDR3.

The chain joins TRBV6-1 to TRBJ1-1; D unclear. V lost 5 bases, J lost 1 base, and 17 bases lay in between. Per the germline V gene, CDR1 is MNHNS and CDR2 is SASEGT. The CDR3 consists of 16 residues. Here the CDR3 reads CASSFRRTGGNTEAFF. CDR3 DNA: TGTGCCAGCAGTTTCCGACGGACGGGAGGGAACACTGAAGCTTTCTTT.

The sample holds a few counts of this clonotype. The chain joins TRBV4-2 to TRBJ2-4, with a tentative D call TRBD2 (5 bases). CDR3 length: 15 amino acids. Germline assignment: CDR1 LGHNA and CDR2 YNFKEQ. The V gene lost 0 bases and the J gene lost 3 bases, with 9 bases spanning the gap. The CDR3 DNA reads TGTGCCAGCAGCCAAGAGAGGGCGGACAAAAACATTCAGTACTTC. Amino acids: CASSQERADKNIQYF.

This clonotype was seen a few times. This rearrangement joins TRBV5-6 to TRBJ2-7; the D is unclear. Between the trimmed V and J ends, which lost 0 bases and 5 bases, there was a span of 9 bases. Germline CDR1 SGHDT, CDR2 YYEEEE. CDR3 length equals 13 residues. The CDR3 protein is CASSLAYGNEQYF. DNA of the CDR3: TGTGCCAGCAGCTTGGCCTACGGAAACGAGCAGTACTTC. Full variable domain (remainder filled in from reference TRBV5-6 and TRBJ2-7): DAGVTQSPTHLIKTRGQQVTLRCSPKSGHDTVSWYQQALGQGPQFIFQYYEEEERQRGNFPDRFSGHQFPNYSSELNVNALLLGDSALYLCASSLAYGNEQYFGPGTRLTVT.

This chain connects TRBV5-1 to TRBJ2-2; 7 positions agree with TRBD1. This CDR3 region has 14 residues. J gave up 3 bases and V 6 bases, and 5 bases lay outside the gene matches. Germline V lookup: CDR1 SGHRS, CDR2 YFSETQ. CDR3 coding DNA: TGCGCCAGCAACGGACAGGTCGACACCGGGGAGCTGTTTTTT. Translating gives CASNGQVDTGELFF.

With respect to this clonotype: A much larger clone lies one base from this, so it may be a read error. V usage is TRBV7-2 and J usage is TRBJ2-3; tentative D call: TRBD1 (6 bases). Germline V gives CDR1 SGHTA, CDR2 FQGNSA. The CDR3 length is 14 residues. The CDR3 region has the DNA TGTGCCAGCAGCCAGGGACCGATGACAGGTACGCAGTATTTT. Translated, it gives CASSQGPMTGTQYF.

This clonotype turned up a few times. The rearrangement uses TRBV28 and TRBJ2-7, with D perhaps matching TRBD1 (5 bases). CDR3 length: 14 amino acids. Germline V gene sequence: CDR1 MDHEN, CDR2 SYDVKM. Trimming cost V 2 bases and J 6 bases, with 14 bases left between them. The CDR3, as DNA: TGTGCCAGCAGTTTAGAAGGGGCATTAGGCGAGCAGTACTTC. Translating it yields CASSLEGALGEQYF.

The J gene is TRBJ2-3, the V gene TRBV15, with 12 bases lining up with TRBD2. Germline CDR1 LNHNV, CDR2 YYDKDF (reference sequence). The CDR3 length is 16 residues. V shed 4 bases and J 1 base; nucleotides not matched to a gene: 3. CDR3 loop: CATSKTSGSGTDTQYF. The CDR3 bases are TGTGCCACCAGCAAGACTAGCGGGAGTGGCACAGATACGCAGTATTTT.

This clonotype was seen ten or more times. The chain is built from TRBV29-1 and TRBJ2-3; the D is unclear. The V end was cut by 0 bases, the J end by 3 bases, with 4 bases between. The CDR3 extends over 12 amino acids. Germline V gene lookup returns CDR1 SQVTM and CDR2 ANQGSEA. For the CDR3, the DNA is TGCAGCGTTGAAGACTTTACAGATACGCAGTATTTT. Amino acid sequence: CSVEDFTDTQYF.

The chain recombines TRBV9 with TRBJ2-4; unclear D gene. The DNA end is a closer match to TRBJ2-5, so the J assignment may be wrong. Germline values: CDR1 SGDLS, CDR2 YYNGEE. This CDR3 has 15 residues. The CDR3 loop is CASSVEDGSHGTQYF. CDR3 DNA sequence: TGTGCCAGCAGCGTAGAGGACGGTAGTCATGGGACCCAGTACTTC.

The chain combines TRBV21-1 with TRBJ2-4; TRBD2 is the table's D call and was not checked against the DNA. TRBV21-1 constitutes a pseudogene. The CDR3 has 17 residues. As DNA, the CDR3 is TGTGCCAGAGGGTTACTAGCGGGAGGTCCTGGCAAAAACATTCAGTACTTC. This translates into CARGLLAGGPGKNIQYF.

This clonotype was detected a few times. The rearrangement links TRBV29-1 to TRBJ2-5, with D possibly TRBD1 on 6 matching bases. Germline CDR1 and CDR2: SQVTM and ANQGSEA. The CDR3 covers 12 residues. Deletions cut 5 bases from V and 5 bases from J, with 12 bases between. CDR3 loop: CSVLAGEETQYF. In DNA form, the CDR3 reads TGCAGCGTTCTGGCAGGGGAGGAGACCCAGTACTTC.

V gene TRBV4-2 combines with J gene TRBJ2-7; TRBD2 is a possible D gene (6 bases). There are 16 residues in the CDR3. Germline-derived CDR1 and CDR2 are LGHNA and YNFKEQ. Trimming took 0 bases from V and 2 from J, leaving 14 bases between them. CDR3 sequence reads: CASSQDVSGSPYEQYF. The DNA of the CDR3 is TGTGCCAGCAGCCAAGATGTAAGCGGGTCACCCTACGAGCAGTACTTC.

This clonotype was seen a handful of times. This sequence joins TRBV20-1 and TRBJ2-7; D tentatively reads TRBD1 or TRBD2 (5 bases each). Trimming cost V 6 bases and J 3 bases, with 15 bases left between them. The CDR3 is 13 amino acids. The germline gives CDR1 DFQATT, CDR2 SNEGSKA (reference sequence). The CDR3 bases are TGCAGTGCCCCCGGGACCGAGCGCTACGAGCAGTACTTC. It specifies CSAPGTERYEQYF.

As to this clonotype: A much larger clonotype is one base distant, so this may be a read error. J is TRBJ2-7 and V is TRBV7-2, with a possible D match to TRBD2 (6 bases). CDR3 length: 15 amino acids. Trimming took 5 bases from V and 7 from J, leaving 21 bases between them. Germline V gene data show CDR1 as SGHTA and CDR2 as FQGNSA. The CDR3: CTSSGKRVSSREQYF. In nucleotides, the CDR3 is TGTACCAGCAGCGGAAAGCGGGTCTCTTCCCGGGAGCAGTACTTC.